What follows are 23 T cell receptor beta chains derived from one specimen sequenced in a study of T cell clonality in common variable immunodeficiency. Profiled with immunoSEQ multiplex PCR; TCRdb holds only in-frame clones, not every one. The sample contains more than 30,000 clones, none occurring once; around 0.87% lies in the top ten. Sequenced: peripheral blood mononuclear cells. The receptors originated from a person aged 18 to 75 in good health.

In this sample, this clone turned up many times. The read finishes 3 residues shy of the CDR3 end, and the germline J gene is used to complete it. This rearrangement joins TRBV9 to TRBJ2-3, with D perhaps matching TRBD2 (5 bases). The CDR3 has 16 amino acids. Germline CDR1 is SGDLS and CDR2 is YYNGEE. Trimming shortened V by 3 bases and J by 0 bases, and 14 bases separated the two germline ends. The chain's CDR3 is CASSAPGLASTDTQYF. The part of the CDR3 DNA that was read is TGTGCCAGCAGCGCCCCCGGACTTGCAAGCACAGATACG. The full variable domain, completed using reference TRBV9 and TRBJ2-3, is DSGVTQTPKHLITATGQRVTLRCSPRSGDLSVYWYQQSLDQGLQFLIQYYNGEERAKGNILERFSAQQFPDLHSELNLSSLELGDSALYFCASSAPGLASTDTQYFGPGTRLTVL.

This clone is categorized as medium-sized. The sequence runs out 3 residues before the end of the CDR3; the remainder is reconstructed from the germline J gene. The chain couples TRBV14 to TRBJ1-2; 7 bases line up with TRBD1. There are 14 residues in the CDR3. Losses at the gene ends were 5 bases for V and 7 bases for J; bases not matched to a gene: 10. Germline CDR1 and CDR2: SGHDN and FVKESK. The CDR3 spells CASSRGTVNSGYTF. Incomplete CDR3 DNA: TGTGCCAGCAGCAGGGGGACAGTTAATTCTGGC.

A word on this clone: This may be a read error, as it is one base from a much larger clone. The read gets to within 3 residues of the CDR3 end, and the germline J gene fills in the rest. Other DNA sequences in this specimen translate into the identical CDR3. V gene TRBV20-1 combines with J gene TRBJ1-3; 9 positions agree with TRBD1. CDR1 and CDR2 from the germline V gene are DFQATT and SNEGSKA (reference sequence). The CDR3 has 14 residues. CDR3: CSAGQGLLGNTIYF. The part of the CDR3 DNA that was read is TGCAGTGCCGGACAGGGGCTTCTCGGAAACACG.

In its sample, this clone was seen many times. The read gets to within 3 residues of the CDR3 end, and the germline J gene fills in the rest. This rearrangement joins TRBV5-4 to TRBJ2-1; D unclear. V shed 3 bases and J shed 4 bases, with 14 bases lying between them. The CDR3 is 15 residues long. Germline loops: CDR1 SGHNT, CDR2 YYREEE (reference sequence). The CDR3 spells CASSSPRLLYNEQFF. CDR3 DNA, as far as it was read: TGTGCCAGCAGCTCACCTAGACTCCTTTACAATGAG. Using reference TRBV5-4 and TRBJ2-1 for the parts outside the CDR3, the full variable domain is ETGVTQSPTHLIKTRGQQVTLRCSSQSGHNTVSWYQQALGQGPQFIFQYYREEENGRGNFPPRFSGLQFPNYSSELNVNALELDDSALYLCASSSPRLLYNEQFFGPGTRLTVL.

This clone has ten or more counts. The CDR3 end is not reached by the read, which stops 3 residues before it; the germline J gene fills it in. The genes are TRBV9 and TRBJ2-1, with a weak D call TRBD1 (5 bases). The CDR3 has 17 residues. Trimming cost V 1 base and J 8 bases, with 22 bases left between them. Per the germline V gene, CDR1 is SGDLS and CDR2 is YYNGEE. The CDR3 bases that were read are TGTGCCAGCAGCGTATCCTCTAGGGGCCTCTTCGTTGATGAG. Translating gives CASSVSSRGLFVDE. The entire CDR3 reads CASSVSSRGLFVDEQFF.

In this sample, this clone turned up many times. The CDR3 end lies 3 residues beyond the end of the read and is filled in from the germline J gene. The V call is TRBV4-2, the J call TRBJ2-5; 7 bases are a match to TRBD2. The junction had 5 bases not matched to a gene; V was cut back by 2 bases and J by 5 bases. Germline lookup yields CDR1 LGHNA and CDR2 YNFKEQ. This CDR3 is built from 14 residues. CDR3: CASSQNAGVETQYF. The sequenced part of the CDR3 DNA is TGTGCCAGCAGCCAAAACGCGGGAGTTGAGACC.

This clone was recorded many times. The sequenced fragment ends 3 residues before the CDR3 boundary, so the rest is inferred from the germline J gene. The V call is TRBV13, the J call TRBJ2-7, with TRBD2 matching 8 bases. CDR3 length: 15 amino acids. Germline lookup yields CDR1 PRHDT and CDR2 FYEKMQ (reference sequence). Trimming cost V 2 bases and J 3 bases; bases outside gene matches: 6. The CDR3 here is CASSLRVTSGYEQYF. The sequenced part of the CDR3 DNA is TGTGCCAGCAGCTTAAGGGTCACTAGCGGCTACGAG. The whole variable domain, remainder taken from reference TRBV13 and TRBJ2-7, is AAGVIQSPRHLIKEKRETATLKCYPIPRHDTVYWYQQGPGQDPQFLISFYEKMQSDKGSIPDRFSAQQFSDYHSELNMSSLELGDSALYFCASSLRVTSGYEQYFGPGTRLTVT.

In its sample, this clone was seen many times. The covered CDR3 bases are TGCGCCAGCAGGTTAGCGGGGGCTTACAATGAG. Translation gives CASRLAGAYNE. The entire CDR3 is CASRLAGAYNEQFF. This chain links TRBV5-1 with TRBJ2-1; 9 positions agree with TRBD2. The read finishes 3 residues shy of the CDR3 end, and the germline J gene is used to complete it. The V and J ends lost 5 bases and 4 bases, in that order; junction bases with no gene match: 4. CDR3 length equals 14 residues. Germline V gene data show CDR1 as SGHRS and CDR2 as YFSETQ. The full variable domain, in which reference TRBV5-1 and TRBJ2-1 provide the parts outside the CDR3, is KAGVTQTPRYLIKTRGQQVTLSCSPISGHRSVSWYQQTPGQGLQFLFEYFSETQRNKGNFPGRFSGRQFSNSRSEMNVSTLELGDSALYLCASRLAGAYNEQFFGPGTRLTVL.

This clone was seen ten or more times. The CDR3 extends 3 residues past the end of the read, so its final part is completed from the germline J gene. The chain joins TRBV5-4 to TRBJ2-1; 8 bases agree with TRBD1. V shed 3 bases and J 6 bases; nucleotides not matched to a gene: 5. The germline V gene has CDR1 SGHNT and CDR2 YYREEE (reference sequence). The length of the CDR3 is 14 residues. The CDR3 here is CASSSDRAVNEQFF. The CDR3 bases that were read are TGTGCCAGCAGCTCGGACAGGGCGGTCAATGAG.

This clone showed up many times. The read ends 3 residues before the CDR3 terminus; that terminus is restored from the germline J gene. The V call is TRBV30, the J call TRBJ1-5; the D gene is possibly TRBD1 (5 bases). Looked up from germline, CDR1 is GTSNPN and CDR2 is SVGIG (reference sequence). The V and J ends lost 2 bases and 0 bases respectively, with 8 bases between them. This CDR3 comprises 14 residues. CDR3 bases read: TGTGCCTGGAGTTACGGGGGTAGCAATCAGCCC. Translation gives CAWSYGGSNQP. The full CDR3 is CAWSYGGSNQPQHF.

The table lists this clone with many counts. The read gets to within 3 residues of the CDR3 end, and the germline J gene fills in the rest. The V call is TRBV5-6, the J call TRBJ2-5; no firm D call. This CDR3 region has 13 residues. In germline, CDR1 is SGHDT, CDR2 YYEEEE. The V end lost 5 bases, the J end lost 5 bases, and 13 bases lay between the germline ends. The CDR3 loop is CASSRSGQETQYF. Partial CDR3 DNA: TGTGCCAGCAGTCGTTCTGGCCAGGAGACC.

This clone has a count of ten or more. The read ends 3 residues before the CDR3 terminus; that terminus is restored from the germline J gene. This chain uses TRBV25-1 with TRBJ2-3; maybe TRBD2 (6 bases). V gave up 5 bases and J gave up 3 bases, with 12 bases separating them. Germline CDR1 reads MGHDK; CDR2 reads SYGVNS. CDR3 size: 14 residues. Partial CDR3 DNA: TGTGCCAGCAGTTTCGGGGGTAGTACAGATACG. This gives the protein CASSFGGSTDT. The complete CDR3 sequence is CASSFGGSTDTQYF.

Ten or more counts support this clone. CDR3: CASSYGTGAYEQYF. Incomplete CDR3 DNA: TGTGCCAGCAGTTACGGGACAGGGGCCTACGAG. This chain joins TRBV6-2 or TRBV6-3 and TRBJ2-7, with TRBD1 matching over 10 bases. The DNA ends 3 residues before the CDR3 does, and the rest of the CDR3 is filled in from the germline J gene. This CDR3 comprises 14 residues. The germline CDR1 and CDR2 sequences are MNHEY and SVGEGT. The J segment lost 2 bases and the V segment lost 2 bases, leaving 0 bases of the junction unmatched.

This clone was counted ten times or more. Coverage ceases 3 residues before the CDR3 finishes, and the germline J gene fills in the end. The V gene is TRBV18, the J gene TRBJ2-7; the match to TRBD1 covers 11 bases. Germline V CDR1 and CDR2: KGHSH, LQKENI. V lost 6 bases, J lost 5 bases, and 18 bases stayed unmatched. This CDR3 is built from 18 residues. The CDR3 reads CASSPIMAKDRGRNEQYF. The DNA read from the CDR3 is TGTGCCAGCTCCCCTATCATGGCCAAGGACAGGGGGCGCAACGAG.

In this sample, this clone turned up many times. Sequencing ends 3 residues short of the CDR3 end; the germline J gene provides the rest. The rearrangement links TRBV5-1 to TRBJ2-1; TRBD2 matches at 7 bases. CDR1 is SGHRS, CDR2 YFSETQ, per germline. With 4 bases clipped from V and 3 bases from J, the junction kept 4 bases outside the gene matches. The CDR3 consists of 14 residues. The CDR3: CASSTQRGYNEQFF. The sequenced CDR3 bases are TGCGCCAGCAGCACCCAGCGGGGCTACAATGAG.

This clone has a count of ten or more. The CDR3 end lies 3 residues beyond the end of the read and is filled in from the germline J gene. The V gene is TRBV5-1, the J gene TRBJ2-5; D perhaps matches TRBD1 (6 bases). Trimming stripped 5 bases from V and 4 bases from J, with 12 bases between. CDR1 and CDR2 from the germline V gene are SGHRS and YFSETQ. This CDR3 is built from 13 residues. The sequenced CDR3 bases are TGCGCCAGCAGATTACAGGGTACAGAGACC. This sequence encodes CASRLQGTET. The full CDR3 protein is CASRLQGTETQYF.

The table lists this clone with many counts. CDR3 loop: CASSLDRGDTQYF. Incomplete CDR3 DNA: TGTGCCAGCAGCTTAGATCGGGGGGATACG. V and J are TRBV11-2 and TRBJ2-3; D is perhaps TRBD2 (6 bases). The CDR3 end falls 3 residues outside the read, so it is completed with the germline J gene. CDR1 is SGHAT, CDR2 FQNNGV, per germline. V lost 0 bases, J lost 6 bases, and 7 bases lay in between. There are 13 residues in the CDR3.

The table lists this clone with many counts. Sequencing ends 3 residues short of the CDR3 end; the germline J gene provides the rest. The same CDR3 also results from other DNA sequences found in this sample. The V call is TRBV24-1, the J call TRBJ2-7; D may be TRBD1 (6 bases). Germline CDR1 KGHDR, CDR2 SFDVKD. V lost 0 bases to trimming and J lost 5 bases, with 16 bases between them. The CDR3 length is 16 residues. Here the CDR3 reads CATSDLSQGSCNEQYF. CDR3 DNA (partial): TGTGCCACCAGTGATTTGAGCCAGGGGAGCTGTAACGAG.

At least ten counts were recorded for this clone. Sequencing ends 3 residues short of the CDR3 end; the germline J gene provides the rest. The chain links TRBV7-9 to TRBJ2-7, with 7 nucleotides matching TRBD2. J gave up 2 bases and V 5 bases, and 9 bases lay outside the gene matches. Per the germline V gene, CDR1 is SEHNR and CDR2 is FQNEAQ (reference sequence). This CDR3 region has 15 residues. The DNA read from the CDR3 is TGTGCCAGCAGCGTCCCCGGCGGGGGAGCCTACGAG. This sequence encodes CASSVPGGGAYE. From start to end, the CDR3 is CASSVPGGGAYEQYF.

This clone was found many times. The read is 3 residues too short to cover the CDR3 end, so that end is filled in from the germline J gene. The genes are TRBV30 and TRBJ2-7; 11 bases agree with TRBD1. This CDR3 is built from 14 residues. Looked up from germline, CDR1 is GTSNPN and CDR2 is SVGIG (reference sequence). V trimming: 3 bases; J trimming: 4 bases; junction bases outside the gene matches: 5. The CDR3 spells CAWRRTGGSYEQYF. The sequenced part of the CDR3 DNA is TGTGCCTGGAGACGGACAGGGGGCAGTTACGAG.

This clone was recorded at least ten times. The sequenced fragment ends 3 residues before the CDR3 boundary, so the rest is inferred from the germline J gene. The rearrangement links TRBV6-2 or TRBV6-3 to TRBJ2-1, with TRBD2 identical over 10 bases. The ends lost 0 bases at V and 8 bases at J; junction bases unmatched: 4. The germline gives CDR1 MNHEY, CDR2 SVGEGT. The CDR3 totals 15 residues. The CDR3 loop is CASSYSSGGADEQFF. The covered CDR3 bases are TGTGCCAGCAGTTACTCGAGCGGGGGGGCCGATGAG.

This clone was observed at least ten times. The read finishes 3 residues shy of the CDR3 end, and the germline J gene is used to complete it. The chain has TRBV4-1 and TRBJ1-1, with D perhaps TRBD1 (5 bases). Trimming removed 0 bases at V and 2 bases at J, with 10 bases between. Germline CDR1 reads MGHRA; CDR2 reads YSYEKL. The length of the CDR3 is 15 residues. CDR3 sequence reads: CASSQDPTANTEAFF. The CDR3 DNA, read in part, is TGCGCCAGCAGCCAAGATCCGACAGCTAACACTGAA.

This clone was seen ten or more times. Read sequence stops 3 residues before the CDR3 end, and the germline J gene provides the missing end. The V call is TRBV29-1, the J call TRBJ1-1, with D possibly TRBD1 on 6 matching bases. CDR1 and CDR2 (germline): SQVTM, ANQGSEA. With 0 bases removed from V and 6 bases from J, the gap between germline ends came to 17 bases. The CDR3 contains 15 residues. CDR3 DNA (partial): TGCAGCGTTGAAGATCCGAACAGGGAGGACGCTGAA. Translating gives CSVEDPNREDAE. The whole CDR3 is CSVEDPNREDAEAFF.